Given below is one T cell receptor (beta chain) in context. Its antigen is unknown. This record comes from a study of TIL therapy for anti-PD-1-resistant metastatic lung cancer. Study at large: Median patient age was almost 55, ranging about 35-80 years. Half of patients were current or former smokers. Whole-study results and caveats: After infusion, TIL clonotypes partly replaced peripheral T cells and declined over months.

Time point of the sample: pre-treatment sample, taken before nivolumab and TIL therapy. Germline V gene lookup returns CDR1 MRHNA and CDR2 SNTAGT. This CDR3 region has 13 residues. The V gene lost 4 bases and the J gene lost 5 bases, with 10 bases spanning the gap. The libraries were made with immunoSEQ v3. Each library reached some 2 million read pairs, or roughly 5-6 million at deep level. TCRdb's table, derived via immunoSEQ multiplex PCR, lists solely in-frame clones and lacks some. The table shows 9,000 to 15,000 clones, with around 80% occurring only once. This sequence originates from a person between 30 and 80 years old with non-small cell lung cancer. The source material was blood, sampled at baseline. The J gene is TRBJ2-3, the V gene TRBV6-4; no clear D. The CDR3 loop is CASSVFMGDTQYF. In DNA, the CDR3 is TGTGCCAGCAGTGTCTTTATGGGAGATACGCAGTATTTT.